The rows below give T cell receptor beta chains drawn from one sample of a study of shared clonotypes between healthy human individuals. TCRdb keeps only in-frame clones here, not all; method: immunoSEQ multiplex PCR. Found here are millions of clones, 85% to 95% of them singletons; the top ten hold around 0.13%. Sequencing was carried out using naive CD4+ T cells sorted from blood. The receptors derive from a man in his late teens or twenties in good health. CDR3s leave out the opening cysteine and the closing phenylalanine or tryptophan. Clone size is not always given. Where it is, it says once, few, many or a class for expanded clones.

v_call	j_call	clone_size	cdr3_aa
TRBV5-4	TRBJ1-5	once	ASSLGPVGAAQPQH
TRBV6-5	TRBJ1-4	-	ASSYQKWNPEKLF
TRBV6-1	TRBJ2-2	-	ASSLSGTNTGELF
TRBV7-9	TRBJ1-3	-	ASSSPTGNTIY
TRBV6-6	TRBJ2-1	-	ASILSSGGREQF
TRBV5-1	TRBJ2-5	-	ASSLAKGVLQETQY
TRBV5-1	TRBJ1-4	once	ASSFGQGFAKLF
TRBV5-4	TRBJ2-3	-	ASSASRTKGTDTQY
TRBV18	TRBJ2-5	-	ASSPQEGGQETQY
TRBV6-5	TRBJ2-3	-	ASSYSGGQADTQY
TRBV2	TRBJ1-6	-	ASSDGTGGSPLH
TRBV18	TRBJ1-1	-	ASSPPMGVNTEAF
TRBV29-1	TRBJ1-2	-	SVEDNGSRGYT
TRBV6-6	TRBJ2-7	-	ATQSRQGAIYEQY
TRBV10-3	TRBJ1-1	-	AISGGQGEVAF
TRBV18	TRBJ2-7	-	ASSQGQGAYEQY
TRBV14	TRBJ2-2	-	ASSQGLAGNTGELF
TRBV21-1	TRBJ2-7	-	ASSIRGGSLPHHPPHEQY
TRBV10-3	TRBJ1-3	-	ATRPGISGNTIY
TRBV2	TRBJ1-5	-	ASSAPVRDSNQPQH
TRBV5-1	TRBJ2-1	-	ASSLGGWDEQF
TRBV30	TRBJ1-4	-	AWTEGDEKLF
TRBV10-3	TRBJ1-1	-	AISGQGVGTEAF
TRBV4-3	TRBJ1-2	-	ASSQVAGLSIT
TRBV6-5	TRBJ2-2	-	ASSYSTGITGELF
TRBV5-1	TRBJ2-3	-	ASSTGSTDTQY
TRBV2	TRBJ1-5	-	ASDRGLNQPQH
TRBV5-1	TRBJ2-3	-	ASSPGQGSTDTQY
TRBV19	TRBJ2-5	-	ASRIQGQETQY
TRBV28	TRBJ1-2	-	ASSRDQGDYGYT
TRBV30	TRBJ2-7	-	AWSPLEGLEQY